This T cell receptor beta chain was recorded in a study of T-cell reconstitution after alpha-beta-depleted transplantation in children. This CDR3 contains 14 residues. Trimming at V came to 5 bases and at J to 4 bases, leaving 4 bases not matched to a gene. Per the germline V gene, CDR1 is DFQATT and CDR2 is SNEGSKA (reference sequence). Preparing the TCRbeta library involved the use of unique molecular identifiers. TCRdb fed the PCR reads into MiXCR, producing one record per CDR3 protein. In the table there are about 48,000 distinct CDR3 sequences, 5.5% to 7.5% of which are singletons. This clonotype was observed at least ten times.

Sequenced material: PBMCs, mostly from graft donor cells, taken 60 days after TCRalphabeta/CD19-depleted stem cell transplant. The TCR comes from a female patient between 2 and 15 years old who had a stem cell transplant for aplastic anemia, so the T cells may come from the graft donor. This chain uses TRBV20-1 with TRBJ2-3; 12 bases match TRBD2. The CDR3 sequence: CSAPLAGGPDTQYF. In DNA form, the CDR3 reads TGCAGTGCTCCCCTAGCGGGGGGGCCAGATACGCAGTATTTT.